Listed here is a single TCR beta chain. As yet, its antigen is unknown. J was trimmed by 6 bases and V by 0 bases; bases with no gene match: 5. From germline, CDR1 is SGHKS and CDR2 YYEKEE (reference sequence). The CDR3 consists of 14 residues. The data derive from a study of cytomegalovirus exposure and HLA in healthy donors. Study outcomes and limitations: Several of the most significant clusters appeared linked to common viral pathogens, based on a later analysis.

PCR was performed using 60 Vbeta and 13 Jbeta primers. Sequenced by immunoSEQ multiplex PCR; TCRdb stores in-frame clones only, minus some. The sample includes approximately 140,000 clones, around 79% of them seen just once. The chain carries TRBV5-5 and TRBJ1-2; 7 nucleotides align to TRBD1. Sequenced material: PBMCs. The TCR sequence derives from a middle-aged woman in good health and CMV-seropositive. CDR3: CASSLGSGTDGYTF. The CDR3 DNA is TGTGCCAGCAGCTTGGGTTCCGGGACAGATGGCTACACCTTC.